One sample yielded the 28 T cell receptor beta chains listed below, sequenced in a study of T-cell memory formation after mild COVID-19. Each CDR3 protein gets one entry after TCRdb re-called the 5' RACE reads with MiXCR. The sample shows some 490,000 distinct CDR3 sequences, 15% to 20% of them seen only once. Sequencing was carried out using PBMCs or a T cell subset sorted from them (not recorded which). Every receptor here comes from an adult woman who had mild COVID-19 (a few samples of this study predate the infection). Cell type and time point are not known.

The chain joins TRBV5-1 to TRBJ2-1, with a possible D match to TRBD2 (5 bases). Trimming removed 4 bases from V and 11 bases from J, with 19 bases in between. The CDR3 has 14 residues. The V gene's germline CDR1 is SGHRS and CDR2 YFSETQ. This CDR3 reads CASSVETTAGKQFF. CDR3 DNA: TGCGCCAGCAGCGTTGAGACTACCGCGGGTAAGCAGTTCTTC.

This chain uses TRBV7-2 with TRBJ2-7; D is undetermined. CDR3 length: 13 amino acids. Trimming pared 0 bases from V and 7 bases from J, leaving 10 bases between. Germline loops: CDR1 SGHTA, CDR2 FQGNSA. The CDR3 coding sequence is TGTGCCAGCAGCTTAGCCATCACGAGAGAGCAGTACTTC. This encodes CASSLAITREQYF.

V and J are TRBV6-5 and TRBJ2-5; no clear D. The length of the CDR3 is 13 residues. The ends were cut back, 6 bases at V and 0 bases at J, with 8 bases in the middle. From germline, CDR1 is MNHEY and CDR2 SVGAGI. The CDR3 coding sequence is TGTGCCAGCAGCAACAAGTACCAAGAGACCCAGTACTTC. This codes for CASSNKYQETQYF.

This clonotype was seen a handful of times. This chain connects TRBV3-1 to TRBJ2-1, with 7 bases that match TRBD1. The germline V gene has CDR1 LGHDT and CDR2 YNNKEL (reference sequence). The CDR3 length is 15 residues. Unmatched junction bases numbered 5, after V lost 4 bases and J lost 2 bases. The CDR3 here is CASSPPGTAYNEQFF. The CDR3 DNA sequence: TGTGCCAGCAGCCCCCCCGGGACAGCCTACAATGAGCAGTTCTTC.

V and J are TRBV6-2 or TRBV6-3 and TRBJ2-1, with a weak D call TRBD2 (6 bases). Germline CDR1 is MNHEY and CDR2 is SVGEGT. V shed 0 bases and J shed 2 bases, with 8 bases lying between them. CDR3 length equals 15 residues. The CDR3 coding sequence is TGTGCCAGCAGTTACTCAGGACTAACCTACAATGAGCAGTTCTTC. It specifies CASSYSGLTYNEQFF.

This clonotype was recorded a few times. This chain links TRBV24-1 with TRBJ2-2, with 9 bases that match TRBD2. The CDR3 is 17 residues long. V gave up 5 bases and J gave up 7 bases; unmatched junction bases: 13. Germline CDR1 is KGHDR and CDR2 is SFDVKD. CDR3 DNA: TGTGCCACCAGTGGAGTAGCGGGAGAGCAGGATGGCGGGGAGCTGTTTTTT. It translates to CATSGVAGEQDGGELFF.

J is TRBJ1-4 and V is TRBV19; no clear D gene. CDR3 length: 17 amino acids. Germline loops: CDR1 LNHDA, CDR2 SQIVND (reference sequence). The germline V and J ends were trimmed by 4 bases and 4 bases, with 19 bases remaining between them. In nucleotides, the CDR3 is TGTGCCAGTAGTACCCCACCCGACGGACCAATTAATGAAAAACTGTTTTTT. The encoded protein is CASSTPPDGPINEKLFF.

The chain combines TRBV11-2 with TRBJ2-4; D is possibly TRBD2 (5 bases). The germline V gene has CDR1 SGHAT and CDR2 FQNNGV. Trimming cost V 5 bases and J 3 bases, with 17 bases left between them. The CDR3 loop spans 16 amino acids. The CDR3, as DNA: TGTGCCAGCAGCGATCAACCGGGATCAAACAAAAACATTCAGTACTTC. This encodes CASSDQPGSNKNIQYF.

This clonotype was seen a handful of times. The rearrangement links TRBV5-1 to TRBJ2-1; either TRBD1 or TRBD2 may supply D (6 bases each). Germline CDR1 is SGHRS and CDR2 is YFSETQ. The CDR3 covers 15 residues. The V and J ends lost 0 bases and 10 bases respectively, with 17 bases between them. The CDR3 DNA sequence: TGCGCCAGCAGCTTGGTGGGCCCCAGGAGGGGGGAGCAGTTCTTC. Residues: CASSLVGPRRGEQFF.

The rearrangement joins TRBV7-9 to TRBJ1-2; D is uncertain. V was cut by 1 base and J by 4 bases, with 7 bases left in between. The CDR3 runs 13 residues. The germline V gene encodes CDR1 SEHNR and CDR2 FQNEAQ (reference sequence). The CDR3 sequence: CASSLGSAYGYTF. The CDR3 region has the DNA TGTGCCAGCAGCTTAGGGTCCGCCTATGGCTACACCTTC.

This clonotype was picked up many times. The chain employs TRBV7-9 and TRBJ1-4; no reliable D call. V gave up 5 bases and J gave up 0 bases, with 13 bases separating them. The CDR3 runs 16 residues. Germline lookup yields CDR1 SEHNR and CDR2 FQNEAQ (reference sequence). CDR3 residues: CASSMGKQPTNEKLFF. In nucleotides, the CDR3 is TGTGCCAGCAGCATGGGGAAACAACCAACTAATGAAAAACTGTTTTTT.

This chain joins TRBV15 and TRBJ2-3; TRBD1 matches 8 bases. J was trimmed by 0 bases and V by 0 bases; bases with no gene match: 2. Germline V gene sequence: CDR1 LNHNV, CDR2 YYDKDF (reference sequence). The length of the CDR3 is 16 residues. CDR3 DNA sequence: TGTGCCACCAGCAGAGAGGACAGGGTGAGCACAGATACGCAGTATTTT. Protein product: CATSREDRVSTDTQYF.

J is TRBJ2-5 and V is TRBV9; TRBD2 aligns across 10 bases. Trimming at V came to 3 bases and at J to 2 bases, leaving 7 bases not matched to a gene. Germline-derived CDR1 and CDR2 are SGDLS and YYNGEE. This CDR3 has 16 amino acids. CDR3 in DNA: TGTGCCAGCAGCGACAGACTAGCGGGCGAGCAAGAGACCCAGTACTTC. Its translation is CASSDRLAGEQETQYF.

CDR3 DNA: TGTGCCAGCAGTTCTCACCTTCGGACAGCCCACACTGAAGCTTTCTTT. Translation: CASSSHLRTAHTEAFF. The V and J genes are TRBV6-2 or TRBV6-3 and TRBJ1-1; D is perhaps TRBD1 (6 bases). Germline lookup yields CDR1 MNHEY and CDR2 SVGEGT. Trimming stripped 4 bases from V and 3 bases from J, with 18 bases between. The CDR3 has 16 residues.

The chain uses TRBV29-1 and TRBJ2-7, with TRBD2 matching 8 bases. The CDR3 has 15 amino acids. With 4 bases clipped from V and 2 bases from J, the junction kept 10 bases outside the gene matches. Per the germline V gene, CDR1 is SQVTM and CDR2 is ANQGSEA. The CDR3 spells CSVVDSGKEPYEQYF. The DNA of the CDR3 is TGCAGCGTTGTCGATAGCGGGAAGGAACCCTACGAGCAGTACTTC.

This clonotype was detected many times. The CDR3 DNA sequence: TGTGCCAGCAGTTGGGGCCCGGGCCCCCTTGGCGAGCAGTACTTC. Protein: CASSWGPGPLGEQYF. This chain connects TRBV2 to TRBJ2-7; TRBD1 might be the D (5 bases). This CDR3 region has 15 residues. The V end was cut by 5 bases, the J end by 6 bases, with 20 bases between. Germline CDR1 is SNHLY and CDR2 is FYNNEI.

CDR3 region: CSAMTGPNQPQHF. The CDR3, as DNA: TGCAGTGCTATGACAGGACCTAATCAGCCCCAGCATTTT. The V gene is TRBV20-1, the J gene TRBJ1-5, with a possible D match to TRBD1 (6 bases). Germline loops: CDR1 DFQATT, CDR2 SNEGSKA (reference sequence). The CDR3 contains 13 residues. Between the trimmed V and J ends, which lost 4 bases and 4 bases, there was a span of 11 bases.

In its sample, this clonotype was seen many times. V usage is TRBV7-2 and J usage is TRBJ2-1; D is uncertain. V was shortened by 0 bases and J by 3 bases, with 3 bases between the two germline ends. This CDR3 is built from 13 residues. Germline values: CDR1 SGHTA, CDR2 FQGNSA. CDR3: CASSLAFYNEQFF. CDR3 bases: TGTGCCAGCAGCTTAGCCTTCTACAATGAGCAGTTCTTC.

The chain carries TRBV4-3 and TRBJ2-1; 10 bases match TRBD2. V lost 2 bases and J lost 6; bases outside the gene matches: 7. This CDR3 is built from 16 residues. Germline CDR1 reads LGHNA; CDR2 reads YSLEER. The CDR3 protein is CASSQTLAGDVNEQFF. CDR3 in DNA: TGCGCCAGCAGCCAAACCCTAGCGGGAGATGTCAATGAGCAGTTCTTC.

This clonotype was detected only a few times. The rearrangement links TRBV3-1 to TRBJ2-2; TRBD1 might be the D (8 bases). The CDR3 length is 15 residues. Germline V lookup: CDR1 LGHDT, CDR2 YNNKEL (reference sequence). V lost 5 bases to trimming and J lost 7 bases, with 17 bases between them. As DNA, the CDR3 is TGTGCCAGCAGCTCAACAGGGGGGGCGGACGGGGAGCTGTTTTTT. It codes for CASSSTGGADGELFF.

This clonotype was detected many times. The J gene is TRBJ2-7, the V gene TRBV4-1, with a weak D call TRBD1 (5 bases). Germline V CDR1 and CDR2: MGHRA, YSYEKL. With 0 bases removed from V and 6 bases from J, the gap between germline ends came to 21 bases. This CDR3 comprises 17 residues. The CDR3 loop reads CASSQERDRQGRREQYF. In DNA form, the CDR3 reads TGCGCCAGCAGCCAAGAAAGAGATCGGCAGGGCAGACGCGAGCAGTACTTC.

Only a few counts were recorded for this clonotype. J is TRBJ2-3 and V is TRBV5-8, with 8 bases aligning to TRBD2. This CDR3 has 15 amino acids. With V trimmed by 5 bases and J by 2 bases, 7 bases remained unmatched. Germline CDR1 is SGHTS and CDR2 is YDEGEE. CDR3 region: CASSIGTRVTDTQYF. The CDR3 DNA sequence: TGTGCCAGCAGTATCGGGACTAGGGTCACAGATACGCAGTATTTT.

V gene TRBV15 combines with J gene TRBJ2-3; TRBD1 matches 8 bases. Trimming at V came to 4 bases and at J to 5 bases, leaving 11 bases not matched to a gene. This CDR3 has 16 amino acids. Germline lookup yields CDR1 LNHNV and CDR2 YYDKDF (reference sequence). This CDR3 reads CATSTGDRRRVDTQYF. CDR3 nucleotide sequence: TGTGCCACCAGCACCGGGGACAGGCGTCGGGTAGATACGCAGTATTTT.

The CDR3 reads CASRGRQYQPQHF. The CDR3 region has the DNA TGTGCCAGCCGGGGACGGCAATATCAGCCCCAGCATTTT. The chain couples TRBV12-3 or TRBV12-4 to TRBJ1-5, with D perhaps matching TRBD1 (5 bases). Between the trimmed V and J ends, which lost 8 bases and 5 bases, there was a span of 13 bases. This CDR3 has 13 amino acids.

In this sample, this clonotype turned up many times. This rearrangement joins TRBV4-3 to TRBJ2-7, with 10 positions matching TRBD2. Germline values: CDR1 LGHNA, CDR2 YSLEER. CDR3 length: 14 amino acids. Trimming removed 0 bases from V and 13 bases from J; junction bases left unmatched: 9. As DNA, the CDR3 is TGCGCCAGCAGCCAAGATGCGCTAGCGGGAGTGGTATACTTC. Its protein product is CASSQDALAGVVYF.

In this sample, this clonotype turned up a few times. This chain uses TRBV2 with TRBJ1-1, with D unresolved. The CDR3 has 15 residues. The V gene lost 1 base and the J gene lost 1 base, with 10 bases spanning the gap. From germline, CDR1 is SNHLY and CDR2 FYNNEI. The DNA for the CDR3 is TGTGCCAGCAGTGAAGAGGCGGCGCGGAACACTGAAGCTTTCTTT. Its translation is CASSEEAARNTEAFF.

V is TRBV11-2 and J is TRBJ2-7, with a tentative D call TRBD2 (5 bases). The V and J ends lost 5 bases and 5 bases respectively, with 22 bases between them. This CDR3 spans 16 amino acids. Germline V gene data show CDR1 as SGHAT and CDR2 as FQNNGV. The CDR3 nucleotides read TGTGCCAGCAGCCAACCCCCGGACTCCCTGGGCCACGAGCAGTACTTC. Residues: CASSQPPDSLGHEQYF.

In its sample, this clonotype was seen a few times. V and J are TRBV24-1 and TRBJ2-5; perhaps D is TRBD1 or TRBD2 (5 bases each). V was clipped by 7 bases and J by 5 bases, with 28 bases between them. The CDR3 runs to 18 residues. The germline gives CDR1 KGHDR, CDR2 SFDVKD. CDR3 amino acids: CATSSPGPPSTRGETQYF. CDR3 coding DNA: TGTGCCACCAGCTCACCGGGACCTCCGTCTACGCGAGGGGAGACCCAGTACTTC.